This T cell receptor beta chain was retrieved from a study of blood T cell repertoires in COVID-19. TCRdb's copy holds only in-frame clones and misses some; the assay was immunoSEQ multiplex PCR. The repertoire holds about 370,000 clones, roughly 86% seen once, with 1.7% in the top ten. Sequencing was carried out using PBMCs or T cells enriched from blood (not recorded which). This sequence was found in a young woman who had recovered from COVID-19.

CDR3 in amino acids: CASSVGGSTYGYTF. In nucleotides, the CDR3 is TGTGCCAGCAGCGTAGGCGGGTCCACCTATGGCTACACCTTC. The chain employs TRBV9 and TRBJ1-2; D is ambiguous. The germline V gene has CDR1 SGDLS and CDR2 YYNGEE. There are 14 residues in the CDR3. Between the trimmed V and J ends, which lost 0 bases and 4 bases, there was a span of 10 bases.